This T cell receptor (beta chain) was captured in a study of shared clonotypes between healthy human individuals. Splitting of each subset's genomic DNA was done evenly across several immunoSEQ plates. The data were produced by immunoSEQ multiplex PCR, yet TCRdb's version contains in-frame clones alone and is incomplete. The sample lists some 1 million clones, around four fifths seen once, with 1.4% to 1.5% in the top ten. Trimming at V came to 0 bases and at J to 9 bases, leaving 6 bases not matched to a gene. The CDR3 is 15 amino acids. This TCR came from a young man in good health. Sequencing used memory CD4+ T cells sorted from blood. Stated subset: CD45RA-negative fraction. The chain employs TRBV5-3 and TRBJ1-6; 7 nucleotides line up with TRBD1. TRBV5-3 is an ORF; its function is uncertain. DNA for the CDR3: TGTGCCAGAAGCTTGGCGCAGGGGGATTGTTCACCCCTCCACTTT. Residues: CARSLAQGDCSPLHF.